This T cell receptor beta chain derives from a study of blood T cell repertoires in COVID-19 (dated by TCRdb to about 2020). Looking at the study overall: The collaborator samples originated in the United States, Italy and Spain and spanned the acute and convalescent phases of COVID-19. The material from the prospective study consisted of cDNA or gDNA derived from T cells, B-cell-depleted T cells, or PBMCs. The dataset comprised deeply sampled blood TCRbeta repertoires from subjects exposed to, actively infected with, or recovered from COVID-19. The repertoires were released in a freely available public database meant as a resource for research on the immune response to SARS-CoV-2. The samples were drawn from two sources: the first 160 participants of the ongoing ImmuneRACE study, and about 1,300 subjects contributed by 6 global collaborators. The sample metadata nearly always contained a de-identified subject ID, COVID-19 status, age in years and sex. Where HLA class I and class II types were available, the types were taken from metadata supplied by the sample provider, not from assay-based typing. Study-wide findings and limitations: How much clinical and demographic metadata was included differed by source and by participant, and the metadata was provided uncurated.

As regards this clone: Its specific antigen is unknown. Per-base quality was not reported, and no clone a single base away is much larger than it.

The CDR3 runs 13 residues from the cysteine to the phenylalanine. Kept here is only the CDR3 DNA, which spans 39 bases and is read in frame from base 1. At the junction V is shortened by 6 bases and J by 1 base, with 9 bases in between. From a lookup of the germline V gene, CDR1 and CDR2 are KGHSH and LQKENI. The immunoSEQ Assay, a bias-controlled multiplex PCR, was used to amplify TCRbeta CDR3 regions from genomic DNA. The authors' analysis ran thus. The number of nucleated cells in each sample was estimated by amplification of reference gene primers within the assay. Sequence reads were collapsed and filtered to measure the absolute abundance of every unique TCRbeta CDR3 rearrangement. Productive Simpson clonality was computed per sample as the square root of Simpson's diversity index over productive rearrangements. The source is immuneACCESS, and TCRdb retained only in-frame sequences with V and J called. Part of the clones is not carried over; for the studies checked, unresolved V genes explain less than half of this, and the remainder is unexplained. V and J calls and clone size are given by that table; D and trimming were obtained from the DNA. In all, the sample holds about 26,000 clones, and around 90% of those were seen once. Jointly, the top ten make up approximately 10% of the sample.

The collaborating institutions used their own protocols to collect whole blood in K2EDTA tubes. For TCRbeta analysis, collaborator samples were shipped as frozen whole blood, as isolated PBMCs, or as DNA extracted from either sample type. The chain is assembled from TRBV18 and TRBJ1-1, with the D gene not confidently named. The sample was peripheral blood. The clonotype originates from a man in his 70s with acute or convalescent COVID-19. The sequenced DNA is TGTGCCAGCTCCCTCGGAGAGAACACTGAAGCTTTCTTT. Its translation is CASSLGENTEAFF.